This TCR beta chain was recorded in a study of shared clonotypes between healthy human individuals. Profiling relied on immunoSEQ multiplex PCR, and the TCRdb table lists in-frame clones only, not all of them. Among about 990,000 clones, around 78% were seen once, and the ten largest hold roughly 0.62%. The V gene lost 5 bases and the J gene lost 1 base, with 8 bases spanning the gap. The germline gives CDR1 GTSNPN, CDR2 SVGIG (reference sequence). The CDR3 has 12 residues. Concerning this clone itself: As yet, its antigen is unknown. A read error likely explains this, since a far larger clone differs by one base.

Overall study results and limits: A few donors had roughly 5.2% of their naive CD4 clonotypes in common. Compared with memory subsets, naive subsets generally had larger estimated richness. Investigators collected only blood, and repertoires in tissues likely differ.

The receptor was isolated from a man between 18 and 35 years old in good health. Some clones in this sample may be carry-over from other donors' samples. Material for sequencing was memory CD4+ T cells from PBMCs. Subset described: CD45RA-negative fraction. The V gene is TRBV30, the J gene TRBJ1-1; D is uncertain. The DNA for the CDR3 is TGTGCCTGGGGAGCCTGGAACACTGAAGCTTTCTTT. It is translated as CAWGAWNTEAFF.